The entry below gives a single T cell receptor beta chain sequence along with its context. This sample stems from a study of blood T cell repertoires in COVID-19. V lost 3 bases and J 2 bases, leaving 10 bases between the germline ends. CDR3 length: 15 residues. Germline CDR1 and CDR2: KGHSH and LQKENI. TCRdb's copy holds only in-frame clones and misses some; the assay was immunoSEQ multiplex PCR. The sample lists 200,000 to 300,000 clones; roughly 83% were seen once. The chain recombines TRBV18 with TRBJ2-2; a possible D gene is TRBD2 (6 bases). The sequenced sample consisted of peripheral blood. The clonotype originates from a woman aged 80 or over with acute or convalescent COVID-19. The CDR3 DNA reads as TGTGCCAGCTCACCTGGGGGGAGAAACACCGGGGAGCTGTTTTTT. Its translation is CASSPGGRNTGELFF.